This T cell receptor beta chain was captured by sequencing in a study of blood T cells in healthy people across ages. This CDR3 is built from 15 residues. Trimming cost V 4 bases and J 3 bases, with 17 bases left between them. CDR1 and CDR2 (germline): SGHDT, YYEEEE. Alongside a J-beta primer mix, a sample-barcoded 5' primer served in a second PCR lasting 7 to 11 cycles. The authors tagged each cDNA molecule using a template-switch adaptor with 12 random nucleotides. Each CDR3 protein gets one entry after TCRdb re-called the 5' RACE reads with MiXCR. The sample records around 900,000 distinct CDR3 sequences, just over 50% being singletons. Per sample, at least 5 micrograms of total RNA were extracted.

This chain joins TRBV5-6 and TRBJ2-7; D may be TRBD1 or TRBD2 (6 bases each). Sequencing input: blood. The origin of this receptor is a woman in her sixties or seventies in good health. The CDR3 nucleotides read TGTGCCAGCAGCCGGGGGCCGGGACAATACTACGAGCAGTACTTC. Amino acids: CASSRGPGQYYEQYF.